What follows describes a single T cell receptor (beta chain). This sample was included in a study of blood T cell repertoires in COVID-19. Repertoires were generated with immunoSEQ multiplex PCR, while TCRdb's copy carries only in-frame clones and drops some. The table has 200,000 or so clones, roughly 80% seen once. The CDR3 is 14 residues long. Germline lookup yields CDR1 ENHRY and CDR2 SYGVKD. The V end lost 5 bases, the J end lost 5 bases, and 12 bases lay between the germline ends. Sequenced input: peripheral blood. The sequence derives from a woman over 75 with acute or convalescent COVID-19. The chain links TRBV10-3 to TRBJ2-2; tentatively, D is TRBD2 (5 bases). The CDR3 protein is CAISLGSRTGELFF. As DNA, the CDR3 is TGTGCCATCAGTTTGGGGAGCAGGACCGGGGAGCTGTTTTTT.